This is a list of T cell receptor beta chains from one sample in a study of molecular identifiers for immune sequencing clone quantification. One entry per CDR3 protein results from TCRdb running MiXCR on the PCR reads. Altogether approximately 630,000 distinct CDR3 sequences are present, around 25% being singletons, with the ten largest covering 0.78%. Source material: naive CD8+ T cells from blood, with Jurkat cell RNA spiked in. The receptors originated from a human donor in good health. Some libraries in this study had Jurkat cell RNA spiked in. CDR3s include the opening cysteine and the closing phenylalanine or tryptophan. A D gene is named only where the DNA matches it firmly. Some rows mark clone size as missing; the rest say once, few, many or name a class of expanded clone.

J gene: TRBJ2-7; D gene: -; clone size: many; V gene: TRBV5-1; CDR3 DNA: TGCGCCAGCAGCCCTGGACTTTTCTACGAGCAGTACTTC; CDR3 protein: CASSPGLFYEQYF
J gene: TRBJ1-1; D gene: -; clone size: few; V gene: TRBV7-9; CDR3 DNA: TGTGCCAGCAGCCGCATAAACAGGGATAGGGACACTGAAGCTTTCTTT; CDR3 protein: CASSRINRDRDTEAFF
J gene: TRBJ2-7; D gene: -; clone size: many; V gene: TRBV5-5; CDR3 DNA: TGTGCCAGCAGCTTGGCCCCCGGGGGCTACTCCTACGAGCAGTACTTC; CDR3 protein: CASSLAPGGYSYEQYF
J gene: TRBJ2-2; D gene: -; clone size: many; V gene: TRBV7-9; CDR3 DNA: TGTGCCAGCAGCCTCTCCCGTGACGGGGAGCTGTTTTTT; CDR3 protein: CASSLSRDGELFF
J gene: TRBJ1-1; D gene: -; clone size: -; V gene: TRBV7-9; CDR3 DNA: TGTGCCAGCAGCCCGGGACCCTGGAACACTGAAGCTTTCTTT; CDR3 protein: CASSPGPWNTEAFF
J gene: TRBJ2-5; D gene: -; clone size: -; V gene: TRBV6-6; CDR3 DNA: TGTGCCAGCAGTTACTCGAGGACGGCCGAAGAGACCCAGTACTTC; CDR3 protein: CASSYSRTAEETQYF
J gene: TRBJ1-1; D gene: TRBD1; clone size: -; V gene: TRBV5-6; CDR3 DNA: TGTGCCAGCAGCTTGGCCCGGGACAGGCGAGCTGAAGCTTTCTTT; CDR3 protein: CASSLARDRRAEAFF
J gene: TRBJ2-7; D gene: -; clone size: -; V gene: TRBV2; CDR3 DNA: TGTGCCAGCAGTGACCGGGACACCTCTTACTACGAGCAGTACTTC; CDR3 protein: CASSDRDTSYYEQYF
J gene: TRBJ2-4; D gene: -; clone size: few; V gene: TRBV19; CDR3 DNA: TGTGCCAGTAGTATAGCCTCAGCCAAAAACATTCAGTACTTC; CDR3 protein: CASSIASAKNIQYF
J gene: TRBJ2-7; D gene: TRBD2; clone size: -; V gene: TRBV27; CDR3 DNA: TGTGCCAGCAGTACTAGCGGAGCCTACTACGAGCAGTACTTC; CDR3 protein: CASSTSGAYYEQYF
J gene: TRBJ2-7; D gene: TRBD2; clone size: -; V gene: TRBV27; CDR3 DNA: TGTGCCAGCAACCCGGGGGGGTCCTCCTACGAGCAGTACTTC; CDR3 protein: CASNPGGSSYEQYF
J gene: TRBJ2-1; D gene: TRBD1; clone size: -; V gene: TRBV19; CDR3 DNA: TGTGCCAGTAGTATAGGGACAGGGGTTTACAATGAGCAGTTCTTC; CDR3 protein: CASSIGTGVYNEQFF
J gene: TRBJ2-6; D gene: -; clone size: -; V gene: TRBV6-5; CDR3 DNA: TGTGCCAGCAACACTCGGAGGGGGGGGGCCAACGTCCTGACTTTC; CDR3 protein: CASNTRRGGANVLTF
J gene: TRBJ1-1; D gene: -; clone size: -; V gene: TRBV4-3; CDR3 DNA: TGCGCCAGCAGCCATGACCTCACACCGAACACTGAAGCTTTCTTT; CDR3 protein: CASSHDLTPNTEAFF
J gene: TRBJ2-2; D gene: -; clone size: few; V gene: TRBV2; CDR3 DNA: TGTGCCAGCAGTGTTTCTAACACCGGGGAGCTGTTTTTT; CDR3 protein: CASSVSNTGELFF
J gene: TRBJ1-6; D gene: -; clone size: -; V gene: TRBV2; CDR3 DNA: TGTGCCAGGGAAGGGGGTCGTAATTCACCCCTCCACTTT; CDR3 protein: CAREGGRNSPLHF
J gene: TRBJ1-5; D gene: -; clone size: -; V gene: TRBV12-3/TRBV12-4; CDR3 DNA: TGTGCCAGCAGACCAACAAGAGACAGACTCCGCAATCAGCCCCAGCATTTT; CDR3 protein: CASRPTRDRLRNQPQHF
J gene: TRBJ1-5; D gene: TRBD1; clone size: many; V gene: TRBV7-9; CDR3 DNA: TGTGCCAGCAGCCCTTCAGGGGGTTATCAGCCCCAGCATTTT; CDR3 protein: CASSPSGGYQPQHF
J gene: TRBJ2-7; D gene: -; clone size: -; V gene: TRBV9; CDR3 DNA: TGTGCCAGCAGCGCCTGGTCGGAGGGCTTCGAGCAGTACTTC; CDR3 protein: CASSAWSEGFEQYF
J gene: TRBJ1-2; D gene: -; clone size: many; V gene: TRBV23-1; CDR3 DNA: TGCGCCAGCATAATCGGCTACACCTTC; CDR3 protein: CASIIGYTF
J gene: TRBJ1-2; D gene: -; clone size: many; V gene: TRBV2; CDR3 DNA: TGTGCCAGCGTCCCCTACACAGGAGTTCTAAACTATGGCTACACCTTC; CDR3 protein: CASVPYTGVLNYGYTF
J gene: TRBJ1-1; D gene: -; clone size: many; V gene: TRBV4-3; CDR3 DNA: TGCGCCAGCAGCCAAGATCGGTATAGCCTGAACACTGAAGCTTTCTTT; CDR3 protein: CASSQDRYSLNTEAFF
J gene: TRBJ1-5; D gene: -; clone size: -; V gene: TRBV24-1; CDR3 DNA: TGTGCCACCAGTGATACCGGGGCACACGGCAATCAGCCCCAGCATTTT; CDR3 protein: CATSDTGAHGNQPQHF
J gene: TRBJ1-4; D gene: TRBD1; clone size: many; V gene: TRBV7-9; CDR3 DNA: TGTGCCAGCAGCCGCATTCCAGGGGGAGGGAATGAAAAACTGTTTTTT; CDR3 protein: CASSRIPGGGNEKLFF
J gene: TRBJ1-4; D gene: -; clone size: few; V gene: TRBV30; CDR3 DNA: TGTGCCTGGAGTCCAGAGAATGAAAAACTGTTTTTT; CDR3 protein: CAWSPENEKLFF
J gene: TRBJ2-7; D gene: -; clone size: once; V gene: TRBV11-3; CDR3 DNA: TGTGCCGGCAGCACGGGACCTGACGAGCAGTACTTC; CDR3 protein: CAGSTGPDEQYF
J gene: TRBJ2-3; D gene: -; clone size: many; V gene: TRBV27; CDR3 DNA: TGTGCCAGCAGCCAAAGGGCAGATACGCAGTATTTT; CDR3 protein: CASSQRADTQYF
J gene: TRBJ2-7; D gene: TRBD1; clone size: few; V gene: TRBV6-1; CDR3 DNA: TGTGCCAGCAGCTGGAACACAGGGGGCTACGAGCAGTACTTC; CDR3 protein: CASSWNTGGYEQYF
J gene: TRBJ2-7; D gene: TRBD2; clone size: -; V gene: TRBV20-1; CDR3 DNA: TGCAGTGCTAGAGATCCCGGACTAGCGGGTCCCTACGAGCAGTACTTC; CDR3 protein: CSARDPGLAGPYEQYF
J gene: TRBJ2-3; D gene: -; clone size: many; V gene: TRBV10-3; CDR3 DNA: TGTGCCATCAGTGAGTCGATGAGCCCGTACCTAAGCACAGATACGCAGTATTTT; CDR3 protein: CAISESMSPYLSTDTQYF
J gene: TRBJ2-3; D gene: -; clone size: many; V gene: TRBV4-3; CDR3 DNA: TGCGCCAGCAGCCGAAATTCATACACAGATACGCAGTATTTT; CDR3 protein: CASSRNSYTDTQYF
J gene: TRBJ2-3; D gene: TRBD2; clone size: many; V gene: TRBV5-1; CDR3 DNA: TGCGCCAGCAGCATGACTAGCGGGAGTGGCACAGATACGCAGTATTTT; CDR3 protein: CASSMTSGSGTDTQYF
J gene: TRBJ2-5; D gene: -; clone size: -; V gene: TRBV7-9; CDR3 DNA: TGTGCCAGCAGCAATGGGGGGGCTGAGTACCAAGAGACCCTGTACTTC; CDR3 protein: CASSNGGAEYQETLYF
J gene: TRBJ2-2; D gene: -; clone size: many; V gene: TRBV3-1; CDR3 DNA: TGTGCCAGCAGCCAGGGGGGACTTTCCGGGGAGCTGTTTTTT; CDR3 protein: CASSQGGLSGELFF
J gene: TRBJ2-1; D gene: -; clone size: -; V gene: TRBV20-1; CDR3 DNA: TGCAGTGCTAGAGGCGGAAGCTCCTACAATGAGCAGTTCTTC; CDR3 protein: CSARGGSSYNEQFF
J gene: TRBJ2-1; D gene: -; clone size: -; V gene: TRBV4-3; CDR3 DNA: TGCGCCAGCAGCCAGGTCAACGGCCTTGGATTCTACAATGAGCAGTTCTTC; CDR3 protein: CASSQVNGLGFYNEQFF
J gene: TRBJ2-7; D gene: TRBD1; clone size: few; V gene: TRBV4-1; CDR3 DNA: TGCGCCAGCAGCCAGCGACAGGGGTCCTACGAGCAGTACTTC; CDR3 protein: CASSQRQGSYEQYF
J gene: TRBJ2-7; D gene: TRBD1; clone size: few; V gene: TRBV7-6; CDR3 DNA: TGTGCCAGCAGCTACCGGGGGACAGGGACCTACGAGCAGTACTTC; CDR3 protein: CASSYRGTGTYEQYF
J gene: TRBJ2-7; D gene: -; clone size: -; V gene: TRBV6-5; CDR3 DNA: TGTGCCAGCAGTTACTCTATGAGACAGGCCTACGAGCAGTACTTC; CDR3 protein: CASSYSMRQAYEQYF
J gene: TRBJ2-5; D gene: -; clone size: many; V gene: TRBV6-1; CDR3 DNA: TGTGCCAGCAGAGAGACAGCCCAAGAGACCCAGTACTTC; CDR3 protein: CASRETAQETQYF
J gene: TRBJ2-3; D gene: -; clone size: -; V gene: TRBV20-1; CDR3 DNA: TGCAGTGCTAGAGACCCCCCCCGCCCTTCACGGGACGGAGTCGGGAGCACAGATACGCAGTATTTT; CDR3 protein: CSARDPPRPSRDGVGSTDTQYF
J gene: TRBJ2-6; D gene: -; clone size: -; V gene: TRBV6-5; CDR3 DNA: TGTGCCAGCACCTGGGGGATGATTGGCGTAGCTAACTCTGGGGCCAACGTCCTGACTTTC; CDR3 protein: CASTWGMIGVANSGANVLTF
J gene: TRBJ2-1; D gene: TRBD2; clone size: few; V gene: TRBV6-2/TRBV6-3; CDR3 DNA: TGTGCCAGCACGGGGGGGCACTACAATGAGCAGTTCTTC; CDR3 protein: CASTGGHYNEQFF
J gene: TRBJ2-2; D gene: -; clone size: few; V gene: TRBV7-9; CDR3 DNA: TGTGCCATCCTTGGGACCGGGGAGCTGTTTTTT; CDR3 protein: CAILGTGELFF
J gene: TRBJ2-6; D gene: -; clone size: many; V gene: TRBV7-9; CDR3 DNA: TGTGCCAGCAGCGTCCCCTTTTCAGGTTCGGGGTTTTCTGGGGCCAACGTCCTGACTTTC; CDR3 protein: CASSVPFSGSGFSGANVLTF
J gene: TRBJ1-2; D gene: -; clone size: many; V gene: TRBV2; CDR3 DNA: TGTGCCAGCAGTGAAGGGACGCGGTACTATGGCTACACCTTC; CDR3 protein: CASSEGTRYYGYTF
J gene: TRBJ1-6; D gene: -; clone size: few; V gene: TRBV4-3; CDR3 DNA: TGCGCCAGCAGCCAAGACAGCTCCTATAATTCACCCCTCCACTTT; CDR3 protein: CASSQDSSYNSPLHF
J gene: TRBJ1-5; D gene: -; clone size: few; V gene: TRBV19; CDR3 DNA: TGTGCCAGTAGTATTACGGGGCGCCGGCAGCCCCAGCATTTT; CDR3 protein: CASSITGRRQPQHF